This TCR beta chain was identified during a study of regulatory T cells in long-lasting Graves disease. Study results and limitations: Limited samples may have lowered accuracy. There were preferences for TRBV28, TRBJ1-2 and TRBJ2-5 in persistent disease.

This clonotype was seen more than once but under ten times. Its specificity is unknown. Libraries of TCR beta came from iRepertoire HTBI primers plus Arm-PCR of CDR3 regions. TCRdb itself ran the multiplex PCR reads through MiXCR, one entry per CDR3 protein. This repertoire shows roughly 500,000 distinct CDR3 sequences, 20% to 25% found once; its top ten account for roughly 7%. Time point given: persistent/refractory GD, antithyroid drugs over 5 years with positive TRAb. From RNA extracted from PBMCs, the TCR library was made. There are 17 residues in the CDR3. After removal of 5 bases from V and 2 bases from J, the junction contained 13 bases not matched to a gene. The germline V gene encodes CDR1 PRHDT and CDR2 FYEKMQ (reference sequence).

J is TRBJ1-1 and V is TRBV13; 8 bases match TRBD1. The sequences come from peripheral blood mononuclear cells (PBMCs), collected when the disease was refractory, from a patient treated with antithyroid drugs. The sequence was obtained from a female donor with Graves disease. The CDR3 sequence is CASSPHHRTGTNTEAFF. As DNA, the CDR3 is TGTGCCAGCAGCCCCCACCATCGGACAGGGACTAACACTGAAGCTTTCTTT. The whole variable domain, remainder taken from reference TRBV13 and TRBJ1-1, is AAGVIQSPRHLIKEKRETATLKCYPIPRHDTVYWYQQGPGQDPQFLISFYEKMQSDKGSIPDRFSAQQFSDYHSELNMSSLELGDSALYFCASSPHHRTGTNTEAFFGQGTRLTVV.